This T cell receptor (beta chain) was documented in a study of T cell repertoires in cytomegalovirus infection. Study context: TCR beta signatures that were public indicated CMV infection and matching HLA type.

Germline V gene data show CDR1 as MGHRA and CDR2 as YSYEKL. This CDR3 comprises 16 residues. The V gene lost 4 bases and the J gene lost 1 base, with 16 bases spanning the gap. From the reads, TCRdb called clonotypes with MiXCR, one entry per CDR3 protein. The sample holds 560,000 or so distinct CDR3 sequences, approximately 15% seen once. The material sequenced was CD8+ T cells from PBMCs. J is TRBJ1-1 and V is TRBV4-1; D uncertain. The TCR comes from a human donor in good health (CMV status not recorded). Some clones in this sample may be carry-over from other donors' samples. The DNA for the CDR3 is TGCGCCAGCAGCCGCAGAATATCGGGGAAGAACACTGAAGCTTTCTTT. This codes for CASSRRISGKNTEAFF.